The present T cell receptor beta chain was sequenced within a study of shared clonotypes between healthy human individuals. This CDR3 is 15 amino acids long. Trimming pared 3 bases from V and 8 bases from J, leaving 19 bases between. The V gene's germline CDR1 is LNHDA and CDR2 SQIVND (reference sequence). The study drew its donors from healthy HIV-negative adults without recent acute infections or vaccinations. The table came from immunoSEQ multiplex PCR; TCRdb's copy has only in-frame clones and leaves some out. Found here are about 1,500,000 clones, around 97% of them singletons; the top ten hold about 1%.

This clonotype was obtained from a man aged 25 to 40 in good health. This chain links TRBV19 with TRBJ1-2, with D possibly matching TRBD1 (6 bases). The specimen was naive CD4+ T cells sorted from blood. Specified subset: CD45RA+ positively selected. The CDR3 nucleotides read TGTGCCAGTAGTATCCTCGTGGACAGCGGGCAGGGCTACACCTTC. It yields the protein CASSILVDSGQGYTF.